A selection of T cell receptor beta chains follows, all from one sample in a study of cytomegalovirus exposure and HLA in healthy donors. Clones were read by immunoSEQ multiplex PCR, and TCRdb kept only the in-frame ones, dropping some. The table includes roughly 99,000 clones, 70% to 80% detected once. The material sequenced was PBMCs. These receptors all stem from a male donor in good health and CMV-seropositive. CDR3s include the opening cysteine and the closing phenylalanine or tryptophan. A D gene is named only where the DNA matches it firmly. Some rows mark clone size as missing; the rest say once, few, many or name a class of expanded clone.

v_call,d_call,clone_size,j_call,cdr3_nt,cdr3_aa
TRBV7-2,-,-,TRBJ2-7,TGTGCCAGCAGCTTAAAGGCAGGGTTCGTCGACGAGCAGTACTTC,CASSLKAGFVDEQYF
TRBV7-2,TRBD1,-,TRBJ1-2,TGTGCCAGCAGCTTACCGCGCGACAGGGGTATCTATGGCTACACCTTC,CASSLPRDRGIYGYTF
TRBV5-6,-,-,TRBJ2-2,TGTGCCAGCAGCCGGACAGTCACCGGGGAGCTGTTTTTT,CASSRTVTGELFF
TRBV30,-,-,TRBJ2-3,TGTGCCTGGAGTCTGACAGGGAGGACAGATACGCAGTATTTT,CAWSLTGRTDTQYF
TRBV11-2,-,-,TRBJ1-1,TGTGCCAGCACCCTAGAGGGAGGACTCACTGAAGCTTTCTTT,CASTLEGGLTEAFF
TRBV6-1,-,-,TRBJ1-5,TGTGCCAGCAGAAGTCTCAGGAAAAGCAATCAGCCCCAGCATTTT,CASRSLRKSNQPQHF
TRBV5-1,TRBD1,-,TRBJ2-1,TGCGCCAGCAGCTTGGCCGCTACAGGGGGCTCCTACAATGAGCAGTTCTTC,CASSLAATGGSYNEQFF
TRBV2,TRBD1,-,TRBJ1-1,TGTGCCAGCAGTGTAGCCCAGGGGGCTGAAGCTTTCTTT,CASSVAQGAEAFF
TRBV25-1,TRBD2,-,TRBJ2-3,TGTGCCAGCAGTGAATTACTAGCGGGGGGGCCCACAGATACGCAGTATTTT,CASSELLAGGPTDTQYF
TRBV6-6,TRBD1,-,TRBJ1-3,TGTGCCAGCAGTCTCGACAGGGTCTCTGGAAACACCATATATTTT,CASSLDRVSGNTIYF
TRBV9,TRBD1,-,TRBJ2-5,TGTGCCAGCAGCGTAGACTTACAGGGGGTAGGAGAGACCCAGTACTTC,CASSVDLQGVGETQYF
TRBV7-2,-,-,TRBJ1-5,TGTGCCAGCAGCCAAACAGGGTATAGCAATCAGCCCCAGCATTTT,CASSQTGYSNQPQHF
TRBV6-5,TRBD1,few,TRBJ2-7,TGTGCCAGCAGTGACGGGACAGGGGTCTACGAGCAGTACTTC,CASSDGTGVYEQYF
TRBV5-6,-,-,TRBJ2-5,TGTGCCAGCAGCTCGGTCTCGATGGTAAGAGGGACCCAGTACTTC,CASSSVSMVRGTQYF
TRBV5-6,TRBD2,-,TRBJ2-7,TGTGCCAGCAGCTTGGCCGCGGGGGGCTCCTCTTCCTACGAGCAGTACTTC,CASSLAAGGSSSYEQYF
TRBV6-1,-,-,TRBJ2-7,TGTGCCAGCAGTGTGGAGGGCATCTACGAGCAGTACTTC,CASSVEGIYEQYF
TRBV7-2,-,-,TRBJ2-1,TGTGCCAGCAGCTTAGCTGGTCAGGCGAACAATGAGCAGTTCTTC,CASSLAGQANNEQFF
TRBV7-2,TRBD2,-,TRBJ2-7,TGTGCCAGCAGCCCAGAGACTAGCGGATACGAGCAGTACTTC,CASSPETSGYEQYF
TRBV5-1,-,-,TRBJ2-2,TGCGCCAGCAGCTTGAGTGGGGGGTACACCGGGGAGCTGTTTTTT,CASSLSGGYTGELFF
TRBV5-4,TRBD1,few,TRBJ1-1,TGTGCCAGCAGGGGTGGGGACAGAGACACTGAAGCTTTCTTT,CASRGGDRDTEAFF
TRBV6-6,-,-,TRBJ2-7,TGTGCCAGCAGTTACGAGTACGAGCAGTACTTC,CASSYEYEQYF
TRBV4-1,TRBD1,-,TRBJ1-2,TGCGCCAGCAGCCAAGGTGACAGGGTCAAGGCGGGCGGCTACACCTTC,CASSQGDRVKAGGYTF
TRBV2,TRBD1,few,TRBJ1-6,TGTGCCACAGCACAGGGGGGGAGAGGTTCACCCCTCCACTTT,CATAQGGRGSPLHF
TRBV5-4,TRBD1,-,TRBJ1-2,TGTGCCAGCAGTCAGGACAGGTTAGCTAACTATGGCTACACCTTC,CASSQDRLANYGYTF
TRBV29-1,-,-,TRBJ2-1,TGCAGCGTTGAGAAAGGGGGTGAGCAGTTCTTC,CSVEKGGEQFF
TRBV4-2,TRBD1,-,TRBJ2-1,TGTGCCAGCAGGCGGACAGGGGGCAATGAGCAGTTCTTC,CASRRTGGNEQFF
TRBV4-3,-,-,TRBJ1-2,TGCGCCAGCAGCCAAGACAGGGCAGATGGCTACACCTTC,CASSQDRADGYTF
TRBV6-1,-,-,TRBJ1-6,TGTGCCAGCACCGAGACAGTTGTGAATTCACCCCTCCACTTT,CASTETVVNSPLHF
TRBV4-1,-,-,TRBJ2-6,TGCGCCAGCAGACCCGGGACACCCCTCTCTGGGGCCAACGTCCTGACTTTC,CASRPGTPLSGANVLTF
TRBV7-3,-,-,TRBJ2-3,TGTGCCAGCAGCTTAAAAGGTCTAGGATCAGATACGCAGTATTTT,CASSLKGLGSDTQYF
TRBV7-9,-,-,TRBJ2-3,TGTGCCAGCAGCTTAGGTCAGGGAAACACAGATACGCAGTATTTT,CASSLGQGNTDTQYF
TRBV4-1,-,once,TRBJ2-7,TGCGCCAGCAGCCAAGATACGGGTTTC,CASSQDTGF
TRBV7-2,-,-,TRBJ1-1,TGTGCCAGCAGCTTAGCCGAGACTGTGAACACTGAAGCTTTCTTT,CASSLAETVNTEAFF
TRBV4-2,TRBD1,-,TRBJ1-5,TGTGCCAGCAGCCGCATCCAGGGACAGGGCAATCAGCCCCAGCATTTT,CASSRIQGQGNQPQHF
TRBV29-1,-,-,TRBJ2-1,TGCAGCGTTGAAGTAGTGACAGAGTACAATGAGCAGTTCTTC,CSVEVVTEYNEQFF
TRBV10-2,TRBD1,few,TRBJ1-1,TGCGCCACCGCGACAGGGTTCCCTGAAGCTTTCTTT,CATATGFPEAFF
TRBV6-6,TRBD1,few,TRBJ1-6,TGTGCCAGCAGTTACGGGACAGTAGATTCACCCCTCCACTTT,CASSYGTVDSPLHF
TRBV7-2,TRBD2,-,TRBJ2-5,TGTGCCAGCAGCTTAAACGGGCTAGCGGGCAAGACCCAGTACTTC,CASSLNGLAGKTQYF
TRBV29-1,-,-,TRBJ1-1,TGCAGCGTTGGACGGACAAACACTGAAGCTTTCTTT,CSVGRTNTEAFF
TRBV11-2,TRBD2,few,TRBJ2-7,TGTGCCAGCAGCAGTCTAGCGGACCTCTACGAGCAGTACTTC,CASSSLADLYEQYF
TRBV7-3,-,-,TRBJ2-5,TGTGCCAGCAGTTCAGGGGAGACCCAGTACTTC,CASSSGETQYF
TRBV9,-,-,TRBJ1-1,TGTGCCAGCAGCGTAGGTCCGGGGGATACTGAAGCTTTCTTT,CASSVGPGDTEAFF
TRBV5-1,-,-,TRBJ2-2,TGCGCCAGCAGCCCTTTTGTTCGGACCGGGGAGCTGTTTTTT,CASSPFVRTGELFF
TRBV5-1,-,-,TRBJ2-2,TGCGCCAGCAGCTTGAGACCCAGCGGTGACACCGGGGAGCTGTTTTTT,CASSLRPSGDTGELFF
TRBV29-1,TRBD1,-,TRBJ1-2,TGCAGCGTTGAACCCCGCCCGGGACAGGGGCGAACTTACTATGGCTACACCTTC,CSVEPRPGQGRTYYGYTF
TRBV7-2,-,few,TRBJ2-3,TGTGCCAGCACGAGCACAGATACGCAGTATTTT,CASTSTDTQYF
TRBV5-1,TRBD1,-,TRBJ2-7,TGCGCCAGCAGCTTCGGGACAGGGGCTGGAGAGCAGTACTTC,CASSFGTGAGEQYF
TRBV7-2,TRBD1,-,TRBJ2-5,TGTGCCAGCAGCTTATTACCACAGGGGGAAGAGACCCAGTACTTC,CASSLLPQGEETQYF
TRBV9,-,-,TRBJ2-5,TGTGCCAGCAGCGTAGGGGGACATCAAGAGACCCAGTACTTC,CASSVGGHQETQYF
TRBV14,TRBD1,-,TRBJ1-5,TGTGCCAGCAGCCAAAGTGGACAGGATCAGCCCCAGCATTTT,CASSQSGQDQPQHF
TRBV5-1,-,-,TRBJ2-1,TGCGCCAGCAGCTTGCAGGGAAATGAGCAGTTCTTC,CASSLQGNEQFF
TRBV6-5,-,-,TRBJ1-2,TGTGCCAGCAGTTACCAGCGAAAAGGTCTTAACTATGGCTACACCTTC,CASSYQRKGLNYGYTF
TRBV30,-,-,TRBJ2-7,TGTGCCTGGGCTGTCAGGGTTGACGAGCAGTACTTC,CAWAVRVDEQYF
TRBV15,-,-,TRBJ1-1,TGTGCCACCAGCAGAGATGAGGGGGGGGACACTGAAGCTTTCTTT,CATSRDEGGDTEAFF
TRBV27,TRBD1,-,TRBJ1-5,TGTGCCAGCAGCCTAGGGACAGGGGGCGATCAGCCCCAGCATTTT,CASSLGTGGDQPQHF
TRBV9,TRBD2,-,TRBJ2-7,TGTGCCAGCAGCGTAGGGGAGGGCTACGAGCAGTACTTC,CASSVGEGYEQYF